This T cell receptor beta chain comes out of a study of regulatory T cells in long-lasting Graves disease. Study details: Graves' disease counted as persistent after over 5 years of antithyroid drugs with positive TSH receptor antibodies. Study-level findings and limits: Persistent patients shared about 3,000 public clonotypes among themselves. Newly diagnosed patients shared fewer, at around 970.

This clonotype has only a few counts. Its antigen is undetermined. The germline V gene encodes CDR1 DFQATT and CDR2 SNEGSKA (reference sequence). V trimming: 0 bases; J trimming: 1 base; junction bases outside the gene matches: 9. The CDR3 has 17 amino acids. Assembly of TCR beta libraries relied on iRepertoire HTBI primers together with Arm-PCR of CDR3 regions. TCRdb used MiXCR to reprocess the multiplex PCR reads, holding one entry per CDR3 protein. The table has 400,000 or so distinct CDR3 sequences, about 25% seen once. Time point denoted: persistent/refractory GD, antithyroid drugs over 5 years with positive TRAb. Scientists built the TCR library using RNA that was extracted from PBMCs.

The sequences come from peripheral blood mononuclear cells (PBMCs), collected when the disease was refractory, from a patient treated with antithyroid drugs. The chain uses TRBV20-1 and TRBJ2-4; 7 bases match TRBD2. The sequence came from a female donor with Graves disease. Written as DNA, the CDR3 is TGCAGTGCTAGAGAGGGGAGTGGGAGGGCGGCCAAAAACATTCAGTACTTC. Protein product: CSAREGSGRAAKNIQYF.